One and the same sample provided the 7 T cell receptor beta chains below, sequenced in a study of T cell changes during pregnancy in multiple sclerosis. Generated by immunoSEQ multiplex PCR, the TCRdb table keeps only in-frame clones and is missing some. Among tens of thousands of clones listed, 75% to 95% were seen once. Sequencing was performed on CD8+ T cells from peripheral blood mononuclear cells, taken before pregnancy. Every receptor here comes from a female donor with multiple sclerosis, enrolled in a pregnancy study.

The chain combines TRBV13 with TRBJ2-1; D unresolved. This CDR3 spans 17 amino acids. V shed 0 bases and J shed 0 bases, with 12 bases lying between them. The V gene's germline CDR1 is PRHDT and CDR2 FYEKMQ (reference sequence). CDR3 DNA sequence: TGTGCCAGCAGCTTAGGGGTGGCCCCCAGCTCCTACAATGAGCAGTTCTTC. Amino acids: CASSLGVAPSSYNEQFF.

There are a few counts of this clone. This chain links TRBV11-2 with TRBJ2-7; 8 bases are shared with TRBD2. With V trimmed by 1 base and J by 2 bases, 4 bases remained unmatched. Germline V lookup: CDR1 SGHAT, CDR2 FQNNGV. The CDR3 runs 15 residues. CDR3 protein: CASSLGGGSTYEQYF. The CDR3 DNA sequence: TGTGCCAGCAGCTTAGGCGGGGGGTCAACCTACGAGCAGTACTTC.

V is TRBV9 and J is TRBJ1-1; TRBD1 aligns across 7 bases. CDR3 length: 15 residues. In germline, CDR1 is SGDLS, CDR2 YYNGEE. The V segment lost 0 bases and the J segment 6 bases; nucleotides outside the gene matches: 8. CDR3 nucleotides: TGTGCCAGCAGCGTAGGCGGGACCCAGGGGGCTGAAGCTTTCTTT. This codes for CASSVGGTQGAEAFF.

The chain recombines TRBV5-1 with TRBJ2-7, with a tentative D call TRBD1 (6 bases). Germline V CDR1 and CDR2: SGHRS, YFSETQ. The CDR3 covers 13 residues. V shed 4 bases and J shed 2 bases, with 10 bases lying between them. The CDR3 DNA reads as TGCGCCAGCAGCAGTGGGACACCCTACGAGCAGTACTTC. It is translated as CASSSGTPYEQYF.

The V call is TRBV4-2, the J call TRBJ2-7, with D possibly TRBD1 on 5 matching bases. Germline V lookup: CDR1 LGHNA, CDR2 YNFKEQ. Deletions cut 1 base from V and 5 bases from J, with 9 bases between. This CDR3 contains 13 residues. DNA for the CDR3: TGTGCCAGCAGCCAAGTCCGCAGGGACGAGCAGTACTTC. Its translation is CASSQVRRDEQYF.

CDR3 sequence reads: CASSKDYGRAYEQYF. In nucleotides, the CDR3 is TGTGCCAGCAGCAAAGATTATGGCAGGGCCTACGAGCAGTACTTC. This sequence joins TRBV21-1 and TRBJ2-7; TRBD1 reflects the table's D call only, with no check against the DNA. TRBV21-1 is a documented pseudogene. The CDR3 loop spans 15 amino acids.

This chain uses TRBV7-9 with TRBJ1-1; TRBD1 agrees at 7 bases. This CDR3 contains 12 residues. V lost 11 bases, J lost 5 bases, and 8 bases stayed unmatched. Germline CDR1 and CDR2: SEHNR and FQNEAQ (reference sequence). The CDR3 reads CAGKGADTEAFF. In DNA, the CDR3 is TGTGCCGGCAAGGGGGCAGATACTGAAGCTTTCTTT.